A single sample is the source of the 9 T cell receptor beta chains below, sequenced in a study of T-cell reconstitution after alpha-beta-depleted transplantation in children. Preparing the TCRbeta library involved the use of unique molecular identifiers. TCRdb reprocessed the PCR reads via MiXCR and lists one record per CDR3 protein. This table has about 580,000 distinct CDR3 sequences, more than 20% appearing once. The sample in question was PBMCs, mostly from graft donor cells, obtained 360 days after TCRalphabeta/CD19-depleted stem cell transplant. The receptor set was obtained from a boy in the first two years of life who had a stem cell transplant for acute myeloid leukemia, so the T cells may come from the graft donor.

This chain connects TRBV28 to TRBJ1-3; D gene uncertain. V lost 10 bases, J lost 4 bases, and 11 bases lay in between. CDR1 is MDHEN, CDR2 SYDVKM, per germline. There are 12 residues in the CDR3. For the CDR3, the DNA is TGTGCCACCTCCCTCGGAGGAAACACCATATATTTT. Translation: CATSLGGNTIYF. Based on the CDR3 plus reference TRBV28 and TRBJ1-3, the full variable domain is DVKVTQSSRYLVKRTGEKVFLECVQDMDHENMFWYRQDPGLGLRLIYFSYDVKMKEKGDIPEGYSVSREKKERFSLILESASTNQTSMYLCATSLGGNTIYFGEGSWLTVV.

This clonotype was detected only a few times. The chain has TRBV12-3 or TRBV12-4 and TRBJ1-2; 8 positions match TRBD1. With V trimmed by 8 bases and J by 1 base, 9 bases remained unmatched. CDR3 size: 15 residues. CDR3 DNA sequence: TGTGCCAGCCGGAAGACAGGGGCCCTTAACTATGGCTACACCTTC. It encodes CASRKTGALNYGYTF.

The CDR3 nucleotides are TGCGCCAGCAGCCAAGACAGGGGCGTAGATACGCAGTATTTT. Translating it yields CASSQDRGVDTQYF. The chain joins TRBV4-3 to TRBJ2-3, with D perhaps matching TRBD1 (6 bases). The CDR3 totals 14 residues. V was cut by 0 bases and J by 5 bases, with 9 bases left in between. Germline values: CDR1 LGHNA, CDR2 YSLEER.

This clonotype appeared many times. The chain employs TRBV7-8 and TRBJ1-1; no clear D. V gave up 2 bases and J gave up 0 bases, with 16 bases separating them. Germline assignment: CDR1 SGHVS and CDR2 FQNEAQ. The CDR3 covers 17 residues. This CDR3 reads CASSLQESTIMNTEAFF. In DNA form, the CDR3 reads TGTGCCAGCAGCTTACAGGAATCCACAATCATGAACACTGAAGCTTTCTTT.

This clonotype has at least ten counts. The rearrangement joins TRBV20-1 to TRBJ1-3, with D possibly matching TRBD1 (5 bases). Germline V gives CDR1 DFQATT, CDR2 SNEGSKA (reference sequence). This CDR3 is 15 amino acids long. V lost 0 bases and J lost 0, with 9 bases in between. CDR3 loop: CSARDQGNSGNTIYF. The CDR3 DNA follows: TGCAGTGCTAGAGATCAGGGAAACTCTGGAAACACCATATATTTT.

Notes on this clonotype: The junction departs from the called germline gene at one end, perhaps through a read error. The chain employs TRBV20-1 and TRBJ2-1; D is uncertain. From germline, CDR1 is DFQATT and CDR2 SNEGSKA (reference sequence). CDR3 length equals 11 residues. The CDR3 nucleotides are TGCGGTGCTAGGATTTACAATGAGCAGTTCTTC. Protein product: CGARIYNEQFF.

This chain links TRBV7-2 with TRBJ1-4, with D perhaps TRBD1 (6 bases). Germline lookup yields CDR1 SGHTA and CDR2 FQGNSA. Trimming cost V 4 bases and J 2 bases, with 11 bases left between them. The CDR3 covers 15 residues. The CDR3 coding sequence is TGTGCCAGCAGCTCCGTGGGGGGCACTAATGAAAAACTGTTTTTT. The encoded protein is CASSSVGGTNEKLFF.

The sample holds many counts of this clonotype. The chain is built from TRBV6-5 and TRBJ2-4, with 8 bases fitting TRBD1. This CDR3 is 15 amino acids long. The germline gives CDR1 MNHEY, CDR2 SVGAGI. Trimming took 0 bases from V and 9 from J; bases not matched to a gene: 7. CDR3: CASSYSSGGTGIQYF. The CDR3 nucleotides read TGTGCCAGCAGTTACTCGAGTGGAGGGACAGGCATTCAGTACTTC.

A few counts support this clonotype. This chain joins TRBV12-3 or TRBV12-4 and TRBJ1-4; TRBD1 aligns across 10 bases. Germline trimming cut 5 bases from V and 4 bases from J; bases unmatched to any gene: 13. CDR3 size: 18 residues. CDR3 loop: CASSQQATGGIVNEKLFF. Written as DNA, the CDR3 is TGTGCCAGCAGTCAACAAGCGACAGGGGGCATTGTTAATGAAAAACTGTTTTTT.